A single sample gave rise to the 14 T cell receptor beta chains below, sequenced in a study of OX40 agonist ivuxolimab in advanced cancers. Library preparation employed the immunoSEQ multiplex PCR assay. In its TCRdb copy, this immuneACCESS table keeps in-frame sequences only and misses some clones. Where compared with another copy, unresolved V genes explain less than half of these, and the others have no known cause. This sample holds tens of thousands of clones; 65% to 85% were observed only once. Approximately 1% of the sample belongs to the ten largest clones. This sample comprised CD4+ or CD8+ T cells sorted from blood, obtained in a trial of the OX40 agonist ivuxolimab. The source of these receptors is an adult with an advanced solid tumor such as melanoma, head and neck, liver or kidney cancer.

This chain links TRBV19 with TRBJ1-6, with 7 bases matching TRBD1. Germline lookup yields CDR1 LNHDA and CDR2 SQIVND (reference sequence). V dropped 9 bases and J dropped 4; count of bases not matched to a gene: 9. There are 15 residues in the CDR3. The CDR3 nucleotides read TGTGCCAGCACCCAGGGGGATGTATATAATTCACCCCTCCACTTT. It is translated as CASTQGDVYNSPLHF. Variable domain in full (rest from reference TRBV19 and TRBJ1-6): DGGITQSPKYLFRKEGQNVTLSCEQNLNHDAMYWYRQDPGQGLRLIYYSQIVNDFQKGDIAEGYSVSREKKESFPLTVTSAQKNPTAFYLCASTQGDVYNSPLHFGNGTRLTVT.

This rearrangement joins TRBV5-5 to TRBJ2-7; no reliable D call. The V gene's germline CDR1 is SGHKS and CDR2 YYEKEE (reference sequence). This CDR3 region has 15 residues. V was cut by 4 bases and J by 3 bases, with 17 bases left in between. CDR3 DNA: TGTGCCAGCAGCCTCTCCGTAGCAGGCTACTACGAGCAGTACTTC. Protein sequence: CASSLSVAGYYEQYF.

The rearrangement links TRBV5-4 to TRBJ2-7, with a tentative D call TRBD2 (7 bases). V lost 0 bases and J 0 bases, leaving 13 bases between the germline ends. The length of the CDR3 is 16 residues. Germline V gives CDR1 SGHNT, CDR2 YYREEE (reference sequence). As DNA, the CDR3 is TGTGCCAGCAGCTTGGATGGGGGGGCCAGCTCCTACGAGCAGTACTTC. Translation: CASSLDGGASSYEQYF.

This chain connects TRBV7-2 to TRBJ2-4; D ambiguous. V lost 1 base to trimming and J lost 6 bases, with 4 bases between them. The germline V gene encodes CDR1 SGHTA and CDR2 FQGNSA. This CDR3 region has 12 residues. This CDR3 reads CASSLDRNIQYF. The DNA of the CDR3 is TGTGCCAGCAGCTTAGACAGAAACATTCAGTACTTC. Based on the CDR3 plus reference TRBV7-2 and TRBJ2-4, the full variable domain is GAGVSQSPSNKVTEKGKDVELRCDPISGHTALYWYRQSLGQGLEFLIYFQGNSAPDKSGLPSDRFSAERTGGSVSTLTIQRTQQEDSAVYLCASSLDRNIQYFGAGTRLSVL.

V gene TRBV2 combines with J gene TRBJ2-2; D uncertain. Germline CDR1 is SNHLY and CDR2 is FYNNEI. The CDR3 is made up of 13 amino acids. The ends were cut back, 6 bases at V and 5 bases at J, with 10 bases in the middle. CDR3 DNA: TGTGCCAGCAGGCCGTCAGAAACCGGGGAGCTGTTTTTT. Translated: CASRPSETGELFF.

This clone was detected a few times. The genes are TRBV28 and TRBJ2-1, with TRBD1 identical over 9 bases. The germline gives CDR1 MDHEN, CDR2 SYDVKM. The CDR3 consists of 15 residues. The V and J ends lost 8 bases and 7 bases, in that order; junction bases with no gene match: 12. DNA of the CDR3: TGTGCCAGCCGAAGCGACGGGACAGGGCGGAATGAGCAGTTCTTC. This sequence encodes CASRSDGTGRNEQFF.

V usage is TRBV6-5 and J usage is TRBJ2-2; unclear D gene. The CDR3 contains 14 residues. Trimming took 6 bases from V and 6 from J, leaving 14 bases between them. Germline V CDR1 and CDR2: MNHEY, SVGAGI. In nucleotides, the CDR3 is TGTGCCAGCAGAGATAGGGTTGGTGCCGGGGAGCTGTTTTTT. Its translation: CASRDRVGAGELFF.

The DNA for the CDR3 is TGTGCCAGCAGTTTCCTCGGGACTAGCGGGGGGGTGAACACAGATACGCAGTATTTT. It translates to CASSFLGTSGGVNTDTQYF. The rearrangement uses TRBV27 and TRBJ2-3, with 16 bases aligning to TRBD2. Losses at the gene ends were 3 bases for V and 2 bases for J; bases not matched to a gene: 8. This CDR3 contains 19 residues. Germline V gene data show CDR1 as MNHEY and CDR2 as SMNVEV (reference sequence).

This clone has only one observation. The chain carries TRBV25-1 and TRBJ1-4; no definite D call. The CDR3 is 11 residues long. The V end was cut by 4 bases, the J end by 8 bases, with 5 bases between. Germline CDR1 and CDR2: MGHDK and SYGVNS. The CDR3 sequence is CASSVWEKLFF. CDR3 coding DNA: TGTGCCAGCAGTGTATGGGAAAAACTGTTTTTT.

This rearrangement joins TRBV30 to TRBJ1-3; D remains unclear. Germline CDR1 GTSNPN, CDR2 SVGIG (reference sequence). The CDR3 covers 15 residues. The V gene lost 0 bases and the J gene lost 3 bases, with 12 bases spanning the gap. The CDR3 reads CAWSVPRFFGNTIYF. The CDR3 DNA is TGTGCCTGGAGTGTCCCCAGGTTCTTTGGAAACACCATATATTTT.

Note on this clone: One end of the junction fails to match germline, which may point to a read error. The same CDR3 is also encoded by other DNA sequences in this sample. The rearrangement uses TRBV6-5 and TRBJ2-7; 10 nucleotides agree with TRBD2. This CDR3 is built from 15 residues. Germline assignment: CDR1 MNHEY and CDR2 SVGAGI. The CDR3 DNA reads TGCGCCAGCAGCAGCGGGGGGGGTGGGAGCTACGAGCAGTACTTC. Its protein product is CASSSGGGGSYEQYF.

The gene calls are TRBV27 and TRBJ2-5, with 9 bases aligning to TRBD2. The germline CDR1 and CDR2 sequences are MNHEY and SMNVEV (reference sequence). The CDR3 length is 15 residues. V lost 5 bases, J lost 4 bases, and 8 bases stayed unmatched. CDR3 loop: CASSPGETSGETQYF. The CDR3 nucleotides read TGTGCCAGCAGTCCCGGGGAGACTAGCGGAGAGACCCAGTACTTC.

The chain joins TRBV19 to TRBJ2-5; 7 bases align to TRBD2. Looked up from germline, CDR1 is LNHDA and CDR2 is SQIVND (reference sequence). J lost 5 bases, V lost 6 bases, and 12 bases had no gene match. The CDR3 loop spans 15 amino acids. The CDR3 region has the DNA TGTGCCAGTAGAACCATGTGGGGAGGGCGGGAGACCCAGTACTTC. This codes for CASRTMWGGRETQYF.

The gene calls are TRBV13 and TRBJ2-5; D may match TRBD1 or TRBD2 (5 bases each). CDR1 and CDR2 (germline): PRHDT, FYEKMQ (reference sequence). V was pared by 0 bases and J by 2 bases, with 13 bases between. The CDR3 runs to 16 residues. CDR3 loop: CASSLGQGRGQETQYF. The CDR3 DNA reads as TGTGCCAGCAGCTTAGGCCAGGGACGGGGACAAGAGACCCAGTACTTC.